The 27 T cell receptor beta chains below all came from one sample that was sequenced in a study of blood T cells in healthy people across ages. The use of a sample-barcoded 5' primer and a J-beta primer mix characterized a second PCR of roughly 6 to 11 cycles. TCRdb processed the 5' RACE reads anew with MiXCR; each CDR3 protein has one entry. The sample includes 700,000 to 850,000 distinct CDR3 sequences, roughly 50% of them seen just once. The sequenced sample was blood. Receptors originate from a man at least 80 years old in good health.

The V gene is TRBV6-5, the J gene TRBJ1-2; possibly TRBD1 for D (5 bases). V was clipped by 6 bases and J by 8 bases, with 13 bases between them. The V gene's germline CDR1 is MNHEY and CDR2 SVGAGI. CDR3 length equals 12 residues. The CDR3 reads CASRVGGYGYTF. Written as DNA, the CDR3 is TGTGCCAGCAGGGTTGGGGGGTACGGCTACACCTTC.

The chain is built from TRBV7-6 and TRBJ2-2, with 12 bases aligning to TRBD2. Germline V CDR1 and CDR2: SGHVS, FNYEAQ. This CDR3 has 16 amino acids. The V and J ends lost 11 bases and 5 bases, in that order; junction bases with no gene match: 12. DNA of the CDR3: TGTGCCGGAGCACTAGCGGGAGGCGGGGTTACCGGGGAGCTGTTTTTT. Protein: CAGALAGGGVTGELFF.

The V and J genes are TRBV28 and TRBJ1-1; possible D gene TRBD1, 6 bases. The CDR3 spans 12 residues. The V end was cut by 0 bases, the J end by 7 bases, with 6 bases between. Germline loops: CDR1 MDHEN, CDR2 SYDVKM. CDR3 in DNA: TGTGCCAGCAGTTTATGGACAGGTGAAGCTTTCTTT. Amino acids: CASSLWTGEAFF.

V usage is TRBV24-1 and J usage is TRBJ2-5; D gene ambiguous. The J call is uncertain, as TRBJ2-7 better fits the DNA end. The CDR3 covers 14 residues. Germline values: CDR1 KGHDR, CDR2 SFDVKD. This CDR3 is CATSRGPTQSEQYF. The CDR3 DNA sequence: TGTGCCACCAGCCGAGGACCGACCCAATCCGAGCAGTACTTC.

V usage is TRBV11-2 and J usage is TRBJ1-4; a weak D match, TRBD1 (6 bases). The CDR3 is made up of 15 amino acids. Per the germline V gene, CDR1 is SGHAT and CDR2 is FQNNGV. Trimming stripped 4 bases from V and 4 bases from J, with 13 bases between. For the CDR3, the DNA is TGTGCCAGCAGCTCTCCGGGACAACGTAATGAAAAACTGTTTTTT. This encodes CASSSPGQRNEKLFF.

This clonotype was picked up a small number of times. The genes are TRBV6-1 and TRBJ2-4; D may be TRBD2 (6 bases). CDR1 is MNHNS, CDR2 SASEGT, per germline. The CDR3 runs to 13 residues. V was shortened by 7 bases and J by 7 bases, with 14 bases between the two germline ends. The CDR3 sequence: CASMSGGGNIQYF. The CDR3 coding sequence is TGTGCCAGCATGTCGGGTGGGGGGAACATTCAGTACTTC.

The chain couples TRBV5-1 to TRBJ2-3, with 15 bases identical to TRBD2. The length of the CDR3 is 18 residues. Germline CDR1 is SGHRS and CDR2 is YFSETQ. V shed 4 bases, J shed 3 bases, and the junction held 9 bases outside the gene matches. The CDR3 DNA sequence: TGCGCCAGCAGCACCGGACTAGCGGGAGGGCCTCTTACAGATACGCAGTATTTT. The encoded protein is CASSTGLAGGPLTDTQYF.

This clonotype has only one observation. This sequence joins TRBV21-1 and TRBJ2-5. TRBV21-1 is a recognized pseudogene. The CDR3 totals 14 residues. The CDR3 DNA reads TGTGCCAGCACCAAAGGGAGAACGGCCTACGTGCAGTACTTC. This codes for CASTKGRTAYVQYF.

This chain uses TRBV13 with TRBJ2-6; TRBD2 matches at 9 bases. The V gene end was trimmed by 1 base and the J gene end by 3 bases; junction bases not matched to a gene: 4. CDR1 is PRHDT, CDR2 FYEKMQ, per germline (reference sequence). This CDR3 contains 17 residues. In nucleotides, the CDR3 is TGTGCCAGCAGCTTAGAGGGACTAGCTAATGGGGCCAACGTCCTGACTTTC. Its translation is CASSLEGLANGANVLTF.

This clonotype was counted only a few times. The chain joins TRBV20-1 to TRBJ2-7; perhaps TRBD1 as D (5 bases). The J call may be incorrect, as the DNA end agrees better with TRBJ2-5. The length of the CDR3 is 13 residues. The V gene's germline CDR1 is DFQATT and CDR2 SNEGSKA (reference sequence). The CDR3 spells CSAGQGTPETQYF. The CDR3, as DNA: TGCAGTGCTGGTCAGGGTACCCCGGAGACCCAGTACTTC.

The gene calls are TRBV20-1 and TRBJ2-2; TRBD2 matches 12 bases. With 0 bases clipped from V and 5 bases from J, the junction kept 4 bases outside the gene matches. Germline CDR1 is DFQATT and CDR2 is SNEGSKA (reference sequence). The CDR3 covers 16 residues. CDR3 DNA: TGCAGTGCTAGAGAACCTAGCGGGAGGGAAACCGGGGAGCTGTTTTTT. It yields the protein CSAREPSGRETGELFF.

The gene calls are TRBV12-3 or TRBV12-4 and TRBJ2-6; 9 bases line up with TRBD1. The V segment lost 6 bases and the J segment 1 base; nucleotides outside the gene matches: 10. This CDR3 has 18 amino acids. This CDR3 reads CASSESGQGLSGANVLTF. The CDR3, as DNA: TGTGCCAGCAGCGAATCGGGACAGGGTCTTTCTGGGGCCAACGTCCTGACTTTC.

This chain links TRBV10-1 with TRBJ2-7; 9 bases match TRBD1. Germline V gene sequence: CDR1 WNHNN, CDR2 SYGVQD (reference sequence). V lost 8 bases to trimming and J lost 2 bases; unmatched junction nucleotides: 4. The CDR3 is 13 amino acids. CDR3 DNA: TGCGCCAGCGCCCGACAGGGGGCCTACGAGCAGTACTTC. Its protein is CASARQGAYEQYF.

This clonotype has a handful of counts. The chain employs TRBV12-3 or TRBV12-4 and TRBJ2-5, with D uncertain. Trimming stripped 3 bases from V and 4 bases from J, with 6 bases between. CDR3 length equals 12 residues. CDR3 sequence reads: CASSFSRETQYF. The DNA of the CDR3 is TGTGCCAGCAGTTTTAGTCGAGAGACCCAGTACTTC.

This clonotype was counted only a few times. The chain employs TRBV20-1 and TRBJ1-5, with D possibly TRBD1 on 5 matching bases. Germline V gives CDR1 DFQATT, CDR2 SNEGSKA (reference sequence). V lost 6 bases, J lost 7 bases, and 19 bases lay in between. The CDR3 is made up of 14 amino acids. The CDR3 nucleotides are TGCAGTGCCATGGGCGGGGCCGGCGGGCAGCCCCAGCATTTT. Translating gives CSAMGGAGGQPQHF.

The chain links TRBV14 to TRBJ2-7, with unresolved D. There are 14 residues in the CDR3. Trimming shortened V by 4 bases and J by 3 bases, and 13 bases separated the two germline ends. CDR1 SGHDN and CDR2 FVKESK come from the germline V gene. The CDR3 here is CASSLSGLLYEQYF. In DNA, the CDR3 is TGTGCCAGCAGCCTAAGTGGCCTACTCTACGAGCAGTACTTC.

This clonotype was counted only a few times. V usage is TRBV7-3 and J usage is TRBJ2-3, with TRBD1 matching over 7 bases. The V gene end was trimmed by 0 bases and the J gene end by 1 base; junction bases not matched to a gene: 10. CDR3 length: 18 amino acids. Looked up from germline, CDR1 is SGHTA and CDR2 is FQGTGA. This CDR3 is CASSLTRTGRGRTDTQYF. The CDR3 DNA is TGTGCCAGCAGCTTAACCAGGACAGGCCGGGGACGCACAGATACGCAGTATTTT. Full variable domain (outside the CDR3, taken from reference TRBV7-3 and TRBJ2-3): GAGVSQTPSNKVTEKGKYVELRCDPISGHTALYWYRQSLGQGPEFLIYFQGTGAADDSGLPNDRFFAVRPEGSVSTLKIQRTERGDSAVYLCASSLTRTGRGRTDTQYFGPGTRLTVL.

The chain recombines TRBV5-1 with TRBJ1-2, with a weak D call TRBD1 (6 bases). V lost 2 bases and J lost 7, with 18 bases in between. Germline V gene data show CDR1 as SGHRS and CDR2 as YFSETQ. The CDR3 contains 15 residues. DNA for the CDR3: TGCGCCAGCAGCTTATTGACAGGTGGGCGGTTTGGCTACACCTTC. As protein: CASSLLTGGRFGYTF.

The CDR3 DNA reads as TGCAGTGCGACGACTAGTTTGGAGACCCAGTACTTC. This encodes CSATTSLETQYF. The gene calls are TRBV20-1 and TRBJ2-5; tentatively, D is TRBD2 (6 bases). The germline V gene has CDR1 DFQATT and CDR2 SNEGSKA (reference sequence). Trimming took 6 bases from V and 5 from J, leaving 13 bases between them. The CDR3 runs 12 residues.

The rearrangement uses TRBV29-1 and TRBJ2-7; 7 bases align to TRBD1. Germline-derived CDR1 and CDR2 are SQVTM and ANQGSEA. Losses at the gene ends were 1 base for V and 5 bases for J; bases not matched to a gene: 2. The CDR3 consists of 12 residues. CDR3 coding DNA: TGCAGCGTTGAAGGGCAGGGGGACGAGCAGTACTTC. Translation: CSVEGQGDEQYF.

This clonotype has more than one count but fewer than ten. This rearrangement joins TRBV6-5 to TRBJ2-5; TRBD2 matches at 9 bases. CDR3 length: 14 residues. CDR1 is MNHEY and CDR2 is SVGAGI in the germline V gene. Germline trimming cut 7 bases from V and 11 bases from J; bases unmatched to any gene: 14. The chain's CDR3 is CASTSGIAHNEQYF. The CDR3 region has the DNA TGTGCCAGCACTAGCGGGATCGCCCACAATGAGCAGTACTTC.

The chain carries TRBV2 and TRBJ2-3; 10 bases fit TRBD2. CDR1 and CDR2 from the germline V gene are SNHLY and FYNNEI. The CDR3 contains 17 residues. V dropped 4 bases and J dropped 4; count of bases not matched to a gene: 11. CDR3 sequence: CASSGSSGRSRADTQYF. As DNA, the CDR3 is TGTGCCAGCAGTGGTAGTAGCGGGAGGTCGCGGGCAGATACGCAGTATTTT.

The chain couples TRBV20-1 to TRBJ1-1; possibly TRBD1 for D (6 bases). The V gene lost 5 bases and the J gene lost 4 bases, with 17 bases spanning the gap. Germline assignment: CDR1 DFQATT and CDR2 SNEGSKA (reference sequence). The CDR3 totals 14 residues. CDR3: CSALQGAKATEAFF. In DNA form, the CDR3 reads TGCAGTGCTTTACAGGGAGCGAAGGCCACTGAAGCTTTCTTT.

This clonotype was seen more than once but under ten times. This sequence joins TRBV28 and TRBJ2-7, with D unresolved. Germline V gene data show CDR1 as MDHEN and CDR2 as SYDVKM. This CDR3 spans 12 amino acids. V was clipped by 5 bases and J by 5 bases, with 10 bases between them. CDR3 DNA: TGTGCCAGCAGTACCAGAATCAACGAGCAGTACTTC. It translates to CASSTRINEQYF.

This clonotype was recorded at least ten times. The CDR3 here is CASSVGDTQYF. The CDR3 region has the DNA TGTGCCAGCAGCGTAGGAGATACGCAGTATTTT. J is TRBJ2-3 and V is TRBV9; D is unresolved. Germline V CDR1 and CDR2: SGDLS, YYNGEE. CDR3 length: 11 amino acids. Trimming removed 0 bases at V and 5 bases at J, with 1 base between.

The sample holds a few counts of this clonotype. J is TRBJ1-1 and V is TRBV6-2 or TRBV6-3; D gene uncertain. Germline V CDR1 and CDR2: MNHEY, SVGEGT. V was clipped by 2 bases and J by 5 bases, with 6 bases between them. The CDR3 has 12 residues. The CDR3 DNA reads TGTGCCAGCAGTTACGGGAGGACTGAAGCTTTCTTT. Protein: CASSYGRTEAFF.

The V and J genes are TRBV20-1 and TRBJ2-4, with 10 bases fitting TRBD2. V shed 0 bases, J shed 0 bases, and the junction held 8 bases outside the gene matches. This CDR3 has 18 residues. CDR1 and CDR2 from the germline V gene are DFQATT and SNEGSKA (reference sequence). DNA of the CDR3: TGCAGTGCTAGAGATCGGCTAGCGGGAGCCCTAGCCAAAAACATTCAGTACTTC. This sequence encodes CSARDRLAGALAKNIQYF.